One and the same sample provided the 25 T cell receptor beta chains below, sequenced in a study of Ad26.COV2.S vaccination and SARS-CoV-2 variants (dated by TCRdb to the early 2020s). Library preparation employed the immunoSEQ multiplex PCR assay. TCRdb took over this immuneACCESS table, retaining in-frame rearrangements with V and J assigned. Such tables are incomplete; in checked studies, under half of the missing clones stem from an unresolved V gene, and the remainder is unexplained. Here the sample has over 85,000 clones; 60% to 85% occur a single time. Approximately 15% of the sample is held by the ten biggest clonotypes. Explained via the paper, the time point label denotes: individuals recovered from natural SARS-CoV-2 infection. Material: peripheral blood, obtained after recovery from COVID-19. These receptors were collected from a human donor who had recovered from COVID-19.

The chain joins TRBV3-1 (or the pseudogene TRBV3-2) to TRBJ1-5; no clear D. V lost 1 base, J lost 5 bases, and 6 bases lay in between. Germline V CDR1 and CDR2: LGHDT, YNNKEL (reference sequence). This CDR3 has 13 amino acids. CDR3 nucleotide sequence: TGTGCCAGCAGCCAAGGGGAGGATCAGCCCCAGCATTTT. This codes for CASSQGEDQPQHF.

This clone was recorded a few times. The chain employs TRBV5-5 and TRBJ1-1, with D possibly TRBD1 on 5 matching bases. Trimming shortened V by 0 bases and J by 4 bases, and 16 bases separated the two germline ends. The CDR3 covers 16 residues. CDR1 is SGHKS, CDR2 YYEKEE, per germline (reference sequence). For the CDR3, the DNA is TGTGCCAGCAGCTTGGCCGTGGCAGGGTTTCCCACTGAAGCTTTCTTT. Translated: CASSLAVAGFPTEAFF.

The chain is built from TRBV10-3 and TRBJ1-1; D gene uncertain. CDR3 size: 16 residues. Germline CDR1 ENHRY, CDR2 SYGVKD. Deletions cut 7 bases from V and 2 bases from J, with 20 bases between. CDR3 loop: CAIKNLEGAINTEAFF. CDR3 DNA: TGTGCCATCAAAAATCTGGAGGGCGCAATTAACACTGAAGCTTTCTTT.

V and J are TRBV28 and TRBJ2-5, with 11 bases matching TRBD1. The V and J ends lost 6 bases and 5 bases, in that order; junction bases with no gene match: 11. The length of the CDR3 is 16 residues. The germline V gene has CDR1 MDHEN and CDR2 SYDVKM. CDR3 in amino acids: CASRGDRGKMRETQYF. DNA of the CDR3: TGTGCCAGCAGGGGGGACAGGGGGAAGATGCGGGAGACCCAGTACTTC. The whole variable domain, filled in from reference TRBV28 and TRBJ2-5, reads DVKVTQSSRYLVKRTGEKVFLECVQDMDHENMFWYRQDPGLGLRLIYFSYDVKMKEKGDIPEGYSVSREKKERFSLILESASTNQTSMYLCASRGDRGKMRETQYFGPGTRLLVL.

Comments on this clone: One junction end disagrees with the germline gene, perhaps due to a read error. The chain links TRBV28 to TRBJ2-2; D uncertain. Germline values: CDR1 MDHEN, CDR2 SYDVKM. The CDR3 loop spans 12 amino acids. CDR3 sequence: CASRKNNGELFF. The CDR3 DNA is TGTGCCAGCAGGAAAAACAACGGGGAGCTGTTTTTT.

The chain is built from TRBV11-2 and TRBJ1-2, with 10 positions matching TRBD1. This CDR3 has 15 amino acids. Trimming removed 5 bases from V and 8 bases from J; junction bases left unmatched: 11. The V gene's germline CDR1 is SGHAT and CDR2 FQNNGV. The CDR3 DNA reads TGTGCCAGCAGCCCAGACAGGGGGCGAGGATACGGCTACACCTTC. This gives the protein CASSPDRGRGYGYTF.

This sequence joins TRBV24-1 and TRBJ2-6; D assignment may be TRBD1 or TRBD2 (5 bases each). There are 16 residues in the CDR3. Germline V gene sequence: CDR1 KGHDR, CDR2 SFDVKD. V lost 5 bases and J lost 1, with 11 bases in between. DNA of the CDR3: TGTGCCACCAGTGCGGGGCGATTGTCTGGGGCCAACGTCCTGACTTTC. Translated: CATSAGRLSGANVLTF.

This clone was found a few times. This chain links TRBV5-4 with TRBJ2-5; no clear D gene. With 4 bases removed from V and 2 bases from J, the gap between germline ends came to 18 bases. Germline V gene sequence: CDR1 SGHNT, CDR2 YYREEE (reference sequence). The CDR3 consists of 16 residues. CDR3 DNA: TGTGCCAGCAGCCTTGATCGTCAGACTCCGCAAGAGACCCAGTACTTC. It translates to CASSLDRQTPQETQYF.

This chain joins TRBV5-6 and TRBJ2-2; no clear D gene. Per the germline V gene, CDR1 is SGHDT and CDR2 is YYEEEE. Trimming left V 1 base short and J 4 bases short, with 2 bases between. The length of the CDR3 is 12 residues. CDR3 amino acids: CASSLFTGELFF. In DNA, the CDR3 is TGTGCCAGCAGCTTGTTCACCGGGGAGCTGTTTTTT.

The chain combines TRBV5-1 with TRBJ1-3; weak D call: TRBD1 (5 bases). CDR1 is SGHRS, CDR2 YFSETQ, per germline. The CDR3 spans 16 residues. V lost 4 bases to trimming and J lost 0 bases, with 14 bases between them. The DNA for the CDR3 is TGCGCCAGCAGCGTGACGACAGCCTCCTCTGGAAACACCATATATTTT. Translating it yields CASSVTTASSGNTIYF.

The chain links TRBV10-1 to TRBJ2-4, with D possibly TRBD1 on 5 matching bases. The CDR3 loop spans 13 amino acids. V dropped 0 bases and J dropped 6 bases, with 6 bases sitting between them. Per germline, CDR1 WNHNN and CDR2 SYGVQD (reference sequence). The CDR3 nucleotides read TGCGCCAGCAGTGAGTCAGGGGTAAACATTCAGTACTTC. It is translated as CASSESGVNIQYF.

This clone has ten or more counts. The V call is TRBV3-1 (or the pseudogene TRBV3-2), the J call TRBJ2-2, with D possibly being TRBD1 or TRBD2 (5 bases each). Germline V CDR1 and CDR2: LGHDT, YNNKEL (reference sequence). V lost 4 bases to trimming and J lost 4 bases, with 10 bases between them. CDR3 size: 14 residues. This CDR3 is CASSPGDGTGELFF. CDR3 nucleotides: TGTGCCAGCAGCCCTGGGGACGGCACCGGGGAGCTGTTTTTT.

V usage is TRBV6-6 and J usage is TRBJ2-7; the match to TRBD1 covers 7 bases. CDR1 and CDR2 from the germline V gene are MNHNY and SVGAGI (reference sequence). The J segment lost 2 bases and the V segment lost 5 bases, leaving 6 bases of the junction unmatched. CDR3 length equals 14 residues. DNA of the CDR3: TGTGCCAGCAGTCAAGGACAGGACCCCTACGAGCAGTACTTC. This translates into CASSQGQDPYEQYF.

This sequence joins TRBV4-3 and TRBJ2-5, with 13 positions matching TRBD2. Germline CDR1 and CDR2: LGHNA and YSLEER. The ends lost 4 bases at V and 2 bases at J; junction bases unmatched: 4. This CDR3 region has 16 residues. The chain's CDR3 is CASSRGLAGDQETQYF. CDR3 nucleotide sequence: TGCGCCAGCAGCCGCGGACTAGCGGGGGATCAAGAGACCCAGTACTTC.

The J gene is TRBJ1-1, the V gene TRBV7-9; D is perhaps TRBD1 (5 bases). Trimming pared 0 bases from V and 4 bases from J, leaving 9 bases between. The V gene's germline CDR1 is SEHNR and CDR2 FQNEAQ (reference sequence). The CDR3 consists of 14 residues. CDR3 DNA: TGTGCCAGCAGCTTAGCGATGACAGCCACTGAAGCTTTCTTT. It codes for CASSLAMTATEAFF.

This chain links TRBV7-3 with TRBJ2-6; D perhaps matches TRBD2 (5 bases). This CDR3 is 17 amino acids long. V lost 4 bases to trimming and J lost 0 bases, with 13 bases between them. Germline-derived CDR1 and CDR2 are SGHTA and FQGTGA. CDR3 sequence: CASSSDFFTSGANVLTF. DNA of the CDR3: TGTGCCAGCAGCTCGGACTTTTTCACCTCTGGGGCCAACGTCCTGACTTTC.

The genes are TRBV7-2 and TRBJ1-2; the match to TRBD1 covers 7 bases. The CDR3 runs to 18 residues. From germline, CDR1 is SGHTA and CDR2 FQGNSA. The V and J ends lost 0 bases and 7 bases, in that order; junction bases with no gene match: 17. CDR3 nucleotide sequence: TGTGCCAGCAGCTTAGCGCGTTTCATCGGACAGGCCGCGTTTGGCTACACCTTC. Its protein is CASSLARFIGQAAFGYTF.

V gene TRBV14 combines with J gene TRBJ2-1, with D hard to call. This CDR3 is built from 15 residues. Germline CDR1 reads SGHDN; CDR2 reads FVKESK. The V end was cut by 2 bases, the J end by 4 bases, with 12 bases between. CDR3 sequence (DNA): TGTGCCAGCAGCCAAATACAAACAGAGTACAATGAGCAGTTCTTC. Protein: CASSQIQTEYNEQFF.

The chain couples TRBV28 to TRBJ1-6; D call uncertain. Trimming took off 3 bases at V and 0 bases at J, with 6 bases between the two ends. The CDR3 contains 15 residues. Germline loops: CDR1 MDHEN, CDR2 SYDVKM. CDR3 protein: CASSFRSSYNSPLHF. DNA for the CDR3: TGTGCCAGCAGTTTTCGGAGCTCCTATAATTCACCCCTCCACTTT.

The rearrangement uses TRBV19 and TRBJ2-7; 7 nucleotides agree with TRBD1. The CDR3 sequence is 15 residues long. The ends lost 5 bases at V and 2 bases at J; junction bases unmatched: 9. Germline values: CDR1 LNHDA, CDR2 SQIVND (reference sequence). The chain's CDR3 is CASSHIDRETYEQYF. Written as DNA, the CDR3 is TGTGCCAGTAGTCATATCGACAGGGAGACCTACGAGCAGTACTTC.

J is TRBJ1-3 and V is TRBV11-2; TRBD1 might be the D (6 bases). The V gene's germline CDR1 is SGHAT and CDR2 FQNNGV. The CDR3 extends over 14 amino acids. The V gene lost 4 bases and the J gene lost 9 bases, with 16 bases spanning the gap. The CDR3 protein is CASSWGQGEGTIYF. The CDR3 nucleotides are TGTGCCAGCAGCTGGGGACAAGGCGAGGGCACCATATATTTT. The full variable domain, its missing parts supplied by reference TRBV11-2 and TRBJ1-3, is EAGVAQSPRYKIIEKRQSVAFWCNPISGHATLYWYQQILGQGPKLLIQFQNNGVVDDSQLPKDRFSAERLKGVDSTLKIQPAKLEDSAVYLCASSWGQGEGTIYFGEGSWLTVV.

This clone was recorded a few times. The chain is built from TRBV7-2 and TRBJ2-2; 9 bases are a match to TRBD1. J lost 0 bases, V lost 2 bases, and 1 base had no gene match. The V gene's germline CDR1 is SGHTA and CDR2 FQGNSA. The CDR3 is made up of 16 amino acids. This CDR3 reads CASSLRDRANTGELFF. The CDR3 DNA is TGTGCCAGCAGCTTAAGGGACAGGGCGAACACCGGGGAGCTGTTTTTT.

This clone was seen only once. The J gene is TRBJ2-3, the V gene TRBV10-2, with 10 nucleotides matching TRBD2. Germline V gene data show CDR1 as WSHSY and CDR2 as SAAADI. The CDR3 is made up of 15 amino acids. The ends lost 8 bases at V and 3 bases at J; junction bases unmatched: 8. CDR3 residues: CASLRTSGFTDTQYF. CDR3 DNA: TGCGCCAGCCTTCGGACTAGCGGCTTTACAGATACGCAGTATTTT.

This rearrangement joins TRBV5-4 to TRBJ1-6; 7 bases fit TRBD1. This CDR3 has 15 amino acids. Per germline, CDR1 SGHNT and CDR2 YYREEE (reference sequence). J gave up 10 bases and V 4 bases, and 11 bases lay outside the gene matches. The CDR3 loop reads CASSAPGRGNSPLHF. CDR3 sequence (DNA): TGTGCCAGCAGCGCCCCGGGCAGGGGGAACTCACCCCTCCACTTT.

This clone was seen a single time. The V gene is TRBV29-1, the J gene TRBJ2-7; TRBD1 agrees at 8 bases. There are 13 residues in the CDR3. V lost 7 bases and J lost 3; bases outside the gene matches: 8. Germline V gene lookup returns CDR1 SQVTM and CDR2 ANQGSEA. This CDR3 is CSGNDGTGYEQYF. CDR3 nucleotides: TGCAGCGGAAACGACGGGACAGGCTACGAGCAGTACTTC.